This T cell receptor beta chain was sequenced in a study of blood T cell repertoires in COVID-19 (dated by TCRdb to the early 2020s). For the study in its entirety: The collaborator samples originated in the United States, Italy and Spain and spanned the acute and convalescent phases of COVID-19. The prospective study material was composed of cDNA or gDNA derived from T cells, B-cell-depleted T cells, or PBMCs. Deeply sampled blood TCRbeta repertoires from subjects exposed to, actively infected with, or recovered from COVID-19 were included in the dataset. A freely available public database, intended as a resource for researchers studying the immune response to SARS-CoV-2, is where the repertoires were released. Samples were obtained from the ongoing ImmuneRACE study (first 160 participants) and from 1,254 subjects provided by 6 global collaborators. Sample metadata almost always included a de-identified subject ID, COVID-19 status, age in years and sex. Where available, HLA class I and class II types were obtained from metadata supplied by the sample provider rather than from assay-based typing. Study-level results and caveats: The quantity of clinical and demographic metadata differed by source and by participant and was supplied without curation.

The junction shows trimming of 8 bases on V and 4 bases on J, and the gene matches do not reach 8 bases of it. The germline V gene sets CDR1 to SGHTA and CDR2 to FQGNSA. The CDR3, from cysteine to phenylalanine, totals 13 residues. Only the CDR3 DNA is retained, 39 bases long and in frame from the first base. This clone was observed a few times. Its antigen is still unknown. Per-nucleotide qualities are absent, and no much larger clonotype sits a single base away. TCRbeta CDR3 regions were amplified from genomic DNA by means of the immunoSEQ Assay, a bias-controlled multiplex PCR. The published analysis was carried out like this. Nucleated cell counts per sample were estimated from amplification of reference gene primers within the assay. To quantify the absolute abundance of each unique TCRbeta CDR3 rearrangement, sequence reads were collapsed and filtered. For each sample, productive Simpson clonality was calculated as the square root of Simpson's diversity index over productive rearrangements. Held by TCRdb, this immuneACCESS table contains in-frame sequences only and omits some clones. Under half of the omission traces to an unresolved V gene where checked; the cause of the rest is unknown. V and J calls and clone size come straight from that table; D and trimming were deduced from the DNA. Counted in this sample were roughly 370,000 clones; just under 90% of them appeared once. The ten largest clones add up to roughly 10% of the sample.

Enrolling through a virtual design, the prospective study's participants ranged in age from roughly 18 to 95 years and lived across 24 United States geographic areas. To assign participants to cohorts, the prospective study relied on clinical history that participants themselves reported in a screening survey and a study questionnaire. Recovered participants in ImmuneRACE Cohort 3 were defined by two consecutive negative NP/OP PCR tests, clearance by a healthcare professional, or resolution of symptoms. Mobile phlebotomists in the prospective study collected whole blood, serum and a nasopharyngeal or oropharyngeal swab from every participant. Over an approximately 2-month period, participants in the prospective study had the option of providing additional blood draws and questionnaires. Before DNA extraction, prospective study blood samples were shipped either frozen or at room temperature.

The TCR comes from a woman between 45 and 65 years old who had recovered from COVID-19. The chain is assembled from TRBV7-2 and TRBJ2-7; 7 central bases correspond to TRBD2. Sequenced material: PBMCs or T cells enriched from blood (not recorded which). Read as DNA, the sequence is TGTGCCAGCTCCCTGGGGGGGAGGTACGAGCAGTACTTC. It translates to CASSLGGRYEQYF.